These 16 T cell receptor beta chains share one sample of origin, sequenced in a study of technical replicates of blood from a handful of donors. TCRdb's table, derived via immunoSEQ multiplex PCR, lists solely in-frame clones and lacks some. The sample holds 55,000 to 75,000 clones, 85% to 95% seen once. Sequenced: PBMCs. Receptors originate from a human donor in good health. Some clones in this sample may be carry-over from other donors' samples.

J is TRBJ2-7 and V is TRBV7-2; 7 nucleotides match TRBD1. Germline V gene data show CDR1 as SGHTA and CDR2 as FQGNSA. V was pared by 6 bases and J by 3 bases, with 5 bases of the junction left unmatched. CDR3 length equals 13 residues. The CDR3 protein is CASRPTGVYEQYF. In DNA, the CDR3 is TGTGCCAGCAGACCTACAGGGGTCTACGAGCAGTACTTC.

The V gene is TRBV20-1, the J gene TRBJ2-7; tentatively, D is TRBD2 (6 bases). The CDR3 covers 11 residues. Germline V gene lookup returns CDR1 DFQATT and CDR2 SNEGSKA (reference sequence). V lost 3 bases, J lost 4 bases, and 7 bases lay in between. The CDR3 is CSASLAYEQYF. In DNA form, the CDR3 reads TGCAGTGCTAGTCTAGCGTACGAGCAGTACTTC.

In this sample, this clone turned up once. This chain uses TRBV30 with TRBJ2-2; D perhaps matches TRBD2 (6 bases). The CDR3 has 16 amino acids. Per germline, CDR1 GTSNPN and CDR2 SVGIG (reference sequence). With 3 bases removed from V and 0 bases from J, the gap between germline ends came to 14 bases. The CDR3 is CAWSPLGGPNTGELFF. CDR3 DNA: TGTGCCTGGAGCCCCCTGGGGGGTCCGAACACCGGGGAGCTGTTTTTT. The full variable domain, in which reference TRBV30 and TRBJ2-2 provide the parts outside the CDR3, is SQTIHQWPATLVQPVGSPLSLECTVEGTSNPNLYWYRQAAGRGLQLLFYSVGIGQISSEVPQNLSASRPQDRQFILSSKKLLLSDSGFYLCAWSPLGGPNTGELFFGEGSRLTVL.

The chain carries TRBV29-1 and TRBJ2-5; maybe TRBD2 (7 bases). The germline V and J ends were trimmed by 7 bases and 5 bases, with 17 bases remaining between them. The CDR3 is 13 amino acids. Germline CDR1 and CDR2: SQVTM and ANQGSEA. CDR3 in amino acids: CSARRGAGETQYF. CDR3 nucleotides: TGCAGCGCCCGTCGGGGGGCAGGGGAGACCCAGTACTTC.

V and J are TRBV2 and TRBJ2-7, with 8 bases that match TRBD2. The CDR3 spans 15 residues. The V gene end was trimmed by 0 bases and the J gene end by 5 bases; junction bases not matched to a gene: 6. CDR1 and CDR2 from the germline V gene are SNHLY and FYNNEI. CDR3 DNA: TGTGCCAGCAGTGAAGCGGCGGGGGGCAAAAACGAGCAGTACTTC. Translation: CASSEAAGGKNEQYF.

The CDR3 DNA follows: TGTGCCAGCACGCTTACAGGGCCCACCGGGGAGCTGTTTTTT. Encoded protein: CASTLTGPTGELFF. This sequence joins TRBV6-5 and TRBJ2-2; D possibly corresponds to TRBD1 (6 bases). This CDR3 has 14 amino acids. Trimming stripped 7 bases from V and 4 bases from J, with 13 bases between. Germline CDR1 is MNHEY and CDR2 is SVGAGI.

The chain uses TRBV19 and TRBJ2-7; 8 bases fit TRBD2. V trimming: 3 bases; J trimming: 2 bases; junction bases outside the gene matches: 3. This CDR3 has 14 residues. Germline lookup yields CDR1 LNHDA and CDR2 SQIVND (reference sequence). CDR3 protein: CASSMAGGAYEQYF. The CDR3 region has the DNA TGTGCCAGTAGTATGGCGGGAGGAGCCTACGAGCAGTACTTC.

This chain links TRBV6-6 with TRBJ2-7; possible D gene TRBD1, 8 bases. Germline values: CDR1 MNHNY, CDR2 SVGAGI (reference sequence). Trimming shortened V by 10 bases and J by 4 bases, and 20 bases separated the two germline ends. The CDR3 is 14 residues long. The chain's CDR3 is CATDRSGTGYEQYF. In nucleotides, the CDR3 is TGTGCCACCGATCGGAGCGGGACAGGATACGAGCAGTACTTC.

The chain links TRBV4-2 to TRBJ2-5; 9 bases map to TRBD2. The V and J ends lost 1 base and 1 base, in that order; junction bases with no gene match: 7. Germline V gene data show CDR1 as LGHNA and CDR2 as YNFKEQ. CDR3 length: 17 amino acids. This CDR3 is CASSQGNLAGIQETQYF. Written as DNA, the CDR3 is TGTGCCAGCAGCCAAGGTAATCTAGCGGGGATCCAAGAGACCCAGTACTTC.

The chain combines TRBV5-6 with TRBJ1-6; TRBD1 aligns across 7 bases. The V and J ends lost 7 bases and 7 bases, in that order; junction bases with no gene match: 8. This CDR3 is 14 amino acids long. Germline loops: CDR1 SGHDT, CDR2 YYEEEE. This CDR3 reads CASSIYRGNSPLHF. CDR3 nucleotides: TGTGCCAGCTCCATTTACAGGGGCAATTCACCCCTCCACTTT.

The chain joins TRBV4-3 to TRBJ2-3, with a weak D call TRBD1 (6 bases). The CDR3 consists of 17 residues. Germline V CDR1 and CDR2: LGHNA, YSLEER. V was shortened by 4 bases and J by 4 bases, with 21 bases between the two germline ends. For the CDR3, the DNA is TGCGCCAGCAGCCCCCAGAGGCTCCAGGGGTGGGCAGATACGCAGTATTTT. Protein: CASSPQRLQGWADTQYF.

The chain employs TRBV7-2 and TRBJ2-7; perhaps TRBD2 as D (6 bases). The germline V gene has CDR1 SGHTA and CDR2 FQGNSA. This CDR3 region has 14 residues. V was trimmed by 3 bases and J by 7 bases, leaving 16 bases between them. CDR3 loop: CASSLYQTGGEQYF. The CDR3 nucleotides read TGTGCCAGCAGCTTGTACCAGACCGGGGGAGAGCAGTACTTC.

The V gene is TRBV4-1, the J gene TRBJ2-1, with unresolved D. Trimming pared 3 bases from V and 0 bases from J, leaving 9 bases between. This CDR3 region has 15 residues. Looked up from germline, CDR1 is MGHRA and CDR2 is YSYEKL. The CDR3 nucleotides read TGCGCCAGCAGCCACCCGGTGAGCTCCTACAATGAGCAGTTCTTC. Amino acid sequence: CASSHPVSSYNEQFF.

The chain has TRBV9 and TRBJ1-6; 8 nucleotides line up with TRBD1. Germline CDR1 and CDR2: SGDLS and YYNGEE. The CDR3 has 16 residues. Trimming removed 0 bases from V and 8 bases from J; junction bases left unmatched: 7. CDR3 DNA: TGTGCCAGCAGCGTAGCTGGGACAGGCGGAGATTCACCCCTCCACTTT. Translating it yields CASSVAGTGGDSPLHF.

V gene TRBV5-1 combines with J gene TRBJ2-3; 9 bases line up with TRBD1. The V and J ends lost 4 bases and 6 bases, in that order; junction bases with no gene match: 6. Germline V lookup: CDR1 SGHRS, CDR2 YFSETQ. This CDR3 region has 14 residues. This chain's CDR3 is CASSGGQGLDTQYF. The CDR3 DNA is TGCGCCAGCAGCGGGGGACAGGGCCTGGATACGCAGTATTTT.

The chain employs TRBV7-2 and TRBJ1-2; the match to TRBD1 covers 9 bases. The CDR3 has 15 residues. CDR1 and CDR2 (germline): SGHTA, FQGNSA. V trimming: 4 bases; J trimming: 8 bases; junction bases outside the gene matches: 11. The CDR3 here is CASSSTTGGAGGYTF. For the CDR3, the DNA is TGTGCCAGCAGCTCAACTACAGGGGGCGCAGGAGGCTACACCTTC. Supplemented by reference TRBV7-2 and TRBJ1-2, the full variable domain reads GAGVSQSPSNKVTEKGKDVELRCDPISGHTALYWYRQSLGQGLEFLIYFQGNSAPDKSGLPSDRFSAERTGGSVSTLTIQRTQQEDSAVYLCASSSTTGGAGGYTFGSGTRLTVV.